The 10 T cell receptor beta chains below all came from one sample that was sequenced in a study of T cells after yellow fever vaccination. Each CDR3 protein is one row after TCRdb ran MiXCR on the 5' RACE reads. Of over 35,000 distinct CDR3 sequences listed, 5% to 8% are singletons. This specimen was PBMCs, either bulk or a sorted T-cell subset (CD4+, CD8+, memory, or dextramer-sorted; not recorded which), taken 45 days after the yellow fever booster vaccination. The receptors were sampled from a man aged 25-40 years who received the YFV17D yellow fever vaccine.

This clonotype was observed at least ten times. The V and J genes are TRBV21-1 and TRBJ2-3; the table calls TRBD1, which could not be checked here. TRBV21-1 is flagged as a pseudogene. The CDR3 is made up of 16 amino acids. CDR3 loop: CASSKAGDRGTDTQYF. The CDR3 nucleotides read TGTGCCAGCAGCAAAGCAGGGGACAGGGGAACAGATACGCAGTATTTT.

Ten or more counts support this clonotype. V and J are TRBV12-3 or TRBV12-4 and TRBJ1-1; D unresolved. The CDR3 totals 11 residues. V was shortened by 1 base and J by 11 bases, with 8 bases between the two germline ends. CDR3 sequence: CASSLGVIAFF. The CDR3 nucleotides are TGTGCCAGCAGTTTAGGGGTGATCGCTTTCTTT.

This clonotype has ten or more counts. V gene TRBV7-9 combines with J gene TRBJ1-6, with no clear D. This CDR3 contains 15 residues. V lost 1 base and J lost 7, with 11 bases in between. Germline CDR1 and CDR2: SEHNR and FQNEAQ (reference sequence). The CDR3 bases are TGTGCCAGCAGCTTAGATGCAGTCCTCAATTCACCCCTCCACTTT. Its translation is CASSLDAVLNSPLHF.

In its sample, this clonotype was seen many times. The chain has TRBV19 and TRBJ2-4; D gene unclear. Per germline, CDR1 LNHDA and CDR2 SQIVND (reference sequence). Trimming pared 11 bases from V and 2 bases from J, leaving 13 bases between. This CDR3 is built from 13 residues. The DNA for the CDR3 is TGTGCCTCGTCCCTGGAAACCAAAAACATTCAGTACTTC. Translating gives CASSLETKNIQYF.

This clonotype showed up just a few times. This chain joins TRBV20-1 and TRBJ2-7, with D possibly being TRBD2 (7 bases). The CDR3 has 14 residues. Trimming took off 5 bases at V and 2 bases at J, with 16 bases between the two ends. The germline CDR1 and CDR2 sequences are DFQATT and SNEGSKA (reference sequence). Here the CDR3 DNA reads TGCAGTGCTTCCCGGGGGGCGGAGGCCTACGAGCAGTACTTC. Its translation is CSASRGAEAYEQYF.

J is TRBJ2-7 and V is TRBV10-3, with D perhaps matching TRBD1 (6 bases). CDR1 and CDR2 from the germline V gene are ENHRY and SYGVKD. This CDR3 spans 13 amino acids. Trimming removed 4 bases at V and 6 bases at J, with 13 bases between. The CDR3 spells CAISGPTGAEQYF. CDR3 sequence (DNA): TGTGCCATCAGTGGGCCGACAGGTGCCGAGCAGTACTTC.

This clonotype has only a few counts. The chain links TRBV20-1 to TRBJ2-3, with D hard to call. CDR1 is DFQATT and CDR2 is SNEGSKA in the germline V gene (reference sequence). Trimming removed 6 bases from V and 4 bases from J, with 11 bases in between. The CDR3 spans 12 residues. The CDR3 loop reads CSATDPSDTQYF. Written as DNA, the CDR3 is TGCAGTGCCACGGACCCGTCAGATACGCAGTATTTT.

This clonotype was counted many times. The CDR3 region has the DNA TGTGCCAGCAGTTCTCGGACTAGCGGGAGATTTGAGCAGTACTTC. Its protein product is CASSSRTSGRFEQYF. The gene calls are TRBV12-3 or TRBV12-4 and TRBJ2-7; 13 positions agree with TRBD2. V trimming: 4 bases; J trimming: 7 bases; junction bases outside the gene matches: 7. The CDR3 sequence is 15 residues long.

This clonotype was found many times. V usage is TRBV20-1 and J usage is TRBJ2-6; D not resolved. CDR3 length: 15 residues. V was cut by 6 bases and J by 1 base, with 13 bases left in between. The germline gives CDR1 DFQATT, CDR2 SNEGSKA (reference sequence). The CDR3 sequence is CSASDGLSGANVLTF. CDR3 nucleotide sequence: TGCAGTGCCTCGGACGGGCTGTCTGGGGCCAACGTCCTGACTTTC.

The V gene is TRBV7-2, the J gene TRBJ2-3; 8 nucleotides match TRBD2. The CDR3 spans 13 residues. Germline lookup yields CDR1 SGHTA and CDR2 FQGNSA. V trimming: 9 bases; J trimming: 2 bases; junction bases outside the gene matches: 4. CDR3 region: CASNSGITDTQYF. CDR3 nucleotide sequence: TGTGCCAGTAATAGCGGGATCACAGATACGCAGTATTTT.